The T cell receptor beta chain under discussion was sequenced for a study of shared clonotypes between healthy human individuals. The healthy adult donors were HIV-negative and reported no recent acute infections or vaccinations. CDR1 and CDR2 (germline): MGHRA, YSYEKL. The CDR3 length is 18 residues. V lost 1 base, J lost 1 base, and 20 bases lay in between. Clones were read by immunoSEQ multiplex PCR, and TCRdb kept only the in-frame ones, dropping some. Seen here are 700,000 or so clones, about 78% observed once, and the top ten hold 1.5% to 2%. Sequenced sample: memory CD4+ T cells sorted from blood. Subset reported: CD45RA-negative fraction. The sequence was collected from a woman younger than 45 in good health. The gene calls are TRBV4-1 and TRBJ2-7, with D possibly being TRBD1 (6 bases). This chain's CDR3 is CASSQGRQGPLSSYEQYF. The CDR3 nucleotides read TGCGCCAGCAGCCAAGGCCGTCAGGGGCCGCTCTCTTCCTACGAGCAGTACTTC.